Described below is a single T cell receptor beta chain sequence and its context. The data stem from a study of PD-1 blockade in classical Hodgkin lymphoma. Turning to the study itself: Patients were dosed intravenously with nivolumab at 3 mg/kg every 2 weeks.

As to time point: cycle 4 day 1 (C4D1), after 6 weeks of nivolumab. No patient escaped relapse after autologous stem cell transplantation, and brentuximab vedotin exposure varied. Researchers report purifying CD4+ T cells from thawed PBMCs by magnetic negative selection. Trimming removed 4 bases from V and 6 bases from J; junction bases left unmatched: 2. Per germline, CDR1 KGHSH and CDR2 LQKENI. The CDR3 length is 14 residues. The repertoire was sequenced with immunoSEQ multiplex PCR; TCRdb's copy has only in-frame clones and lacks some. The table has around 31,000 clones, about 86% seen once; the top ten hold roughly 0.75%.

This TCR was sampled from a human donor with classical Hodgkin lymphoma. V usage is TRBV18 and J usage is TRBJ1-6; 8 nucleotides agree with TRBD1. The specimen was CD4+ T cells from blood, collected before the fourth cycle of nivolumab. For the CDR3, the DNA is TGTGCCAGCTCACTTGGACAGGGTAATTCACCCCTCCACTTT. Its protein is CASSLGQGNSPLHF.